This T cell receptor beta chain was found in a study of cytomegalovirus exposure and HLA in healthy donors. The PCR made use of 60 Vbeta and 13 Jbeta primers. Original processing notes: Per a later analysis, the number of unique TCR beta chains was approximately 73 million, of which 9 million to 14 million were shared. Here immunoSEQ multiplex PCR was the method, and the copy in TCRdb shows in-frame clones only, minus some. The V and J calls and the clone size are those of that table, but D and trimming were determined from the DNA. Recorded for this sample: about 160,000 clones. Details on this clone: Its specificity is unknown.

V was clipped by 2 bases and J by 1 base; unmatched bases: 1. The CDR3 is made up of 14 amino acids. Germline V lookup: CDR1 SGHTA, CDR2 FQGNSA. Overall study findings and caveats: Presence/absence analyses supposed approximately even sequencing depth among donors. Per a prior analysis, the majority of TCR beta V segments were productive roughly 87% or roughly 30% of the time. An apparent linkage of common viral pathogens to several of the most significant clusters emerged in a later analysis.

What was sequenced was PBMCs. V usage is TRBV7-2 and J usage is TRBJ2-5; TRBD1 matches 7 bases. The TCR was taken from a woman aged 50 to 60 in good health and CMV-seronegative. In DNA, the CDR3 is TGTGCCAGCAGCTTACGGACAGGCCAAGAGACCCAGTACTTC. Protein sequence: CASSLRTGQETQYF.